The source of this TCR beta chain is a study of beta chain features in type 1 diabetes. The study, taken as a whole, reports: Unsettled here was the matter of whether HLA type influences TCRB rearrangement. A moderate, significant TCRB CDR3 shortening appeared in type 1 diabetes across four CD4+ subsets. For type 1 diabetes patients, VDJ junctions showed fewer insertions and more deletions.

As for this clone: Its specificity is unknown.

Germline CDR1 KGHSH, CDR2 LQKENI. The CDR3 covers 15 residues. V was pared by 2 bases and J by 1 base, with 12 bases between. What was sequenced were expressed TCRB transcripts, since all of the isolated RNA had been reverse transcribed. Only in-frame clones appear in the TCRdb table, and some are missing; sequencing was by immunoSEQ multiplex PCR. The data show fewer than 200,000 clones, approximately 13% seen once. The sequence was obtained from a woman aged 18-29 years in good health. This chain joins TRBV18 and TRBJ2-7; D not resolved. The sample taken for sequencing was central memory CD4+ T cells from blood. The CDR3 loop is CASSPFEAKSYEQYF. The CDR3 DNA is TGTGCCAGCTCACCATTTGAAGCAAAGTCCTACGAGCAGTACTTC.